Presented here are 5 T cell receptor beta chains from one specimen sequenced in a study of T cells in Graves' hyperthyroidism and ophthalmopathy. TCR beta CDR3 region amplification was performed from RNA transcripts. The HTBI primer set was used in a first-round RT-PCR of the TCR CDR3. TCRdb redid the calling of the multiplex PCR reads with MiXCR, one entry per CDR3 protein. The sample consists of hundreds of thousands of distinct CDR3 sequences, roughly 20% of them appearing once. What was sequenced was blood. These receptors all stem from a man younger than 40 with Graves' ophthalmopathy.

V usage is TRBV20-1 and J usage is TRBJ1-2, with TRBD1 as a possible D gene (6 bases). Trimming pared 6 bases from V and 8 bases from J, leaving 19 bases between. This CDR3 comprises 13 residues. Germline CDR1 DFQATT, CDR2 SNEGSKA (reference sequence). The CDR3 DNA is TGCAGTGCCAGAAACCGACAGGTTCGGGGCTACACCTTC. Translated: CSARNRQVRGYTF.

The sample holds a few counts of this clonotype. In nucleotides, the CDR3 is TGTGCCACTCAAAGGGGTTCGAATAATTCACCCCTCCACTTT. Translation: CATQRGSNNSPLHF. V is TRBV3-1 and J is TRBJ1-6; possible D gene TRBD1, 5 bases. Germline loops: CDR1 LGHDT, CDR2 YNNKEL (reference sequence). The CDR3 extends over 14 amino acids. The germline V and J ends were trimmed by 10 bases and 5 bases, with 15 bases remaining between them.

V usage is TRBV28 and J usage is TRBJ2-5, with D possibly called TRBD1 or TRBD2 (6 bases each). This CDR3 contains 15 residues. Germline values: CDR1 MDHEN, CDR2 SYDVKM. V was clipped by 3 bases and J by 6 bases, with 17 bases between them. CDR3 amino acids: CASSFSAGQLQTQYF. DNA for the CDR3: TGTGCCAGCAGTTTCAGTGCGGGACAACTCCAGACCCAGTACTTC.

CDR3 coding DNA: TGTGCCAGCAGTGTCCTCGAGCTCTCCAATGAGCAGTTCTTC. It yields the protein CASSVLELSNEQFF. The rearrangement links TRBV12-3 or TRBV12-4 to TRBJ2-1; no clear D gene. This CDR3 is 14 amino acids long. Trimming stripped 5 bases from V and 6 bases from J, with 14 bases between.

This clonotype was counted once. This sequence joins TRBV6-2 or TRBV6-3 and TRBJ1-5; no clear D. V shed 8 bases and J shed 9 bases, with 8 bases lying between them. CDR1 MNHEY and CDR2 SVGEGT come from the germline V gene. This CDR3 has 10 amino acids. The CDR3 protein is CASGRMPQHF. DNA of the CDR3: TGTGCCAGCGGCAGGATGCCCCAGCATTTT.